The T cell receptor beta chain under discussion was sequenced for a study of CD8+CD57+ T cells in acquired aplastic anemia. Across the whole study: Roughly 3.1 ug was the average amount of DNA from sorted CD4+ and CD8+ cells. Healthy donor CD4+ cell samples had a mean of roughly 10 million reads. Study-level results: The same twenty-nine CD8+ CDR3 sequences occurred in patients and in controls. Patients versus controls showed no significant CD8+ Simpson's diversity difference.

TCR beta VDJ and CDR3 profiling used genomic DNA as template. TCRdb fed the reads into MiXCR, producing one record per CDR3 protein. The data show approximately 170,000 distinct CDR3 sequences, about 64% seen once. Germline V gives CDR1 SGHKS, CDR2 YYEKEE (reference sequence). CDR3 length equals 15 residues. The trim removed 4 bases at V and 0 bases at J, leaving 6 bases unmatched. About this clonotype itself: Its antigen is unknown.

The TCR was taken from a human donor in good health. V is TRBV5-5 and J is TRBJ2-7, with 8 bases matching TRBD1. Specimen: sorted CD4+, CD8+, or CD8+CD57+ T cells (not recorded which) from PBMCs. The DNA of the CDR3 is TGTGCCAGCAGCCGACAGGGGCCCATCTCCTACGAGCAGTACTTC. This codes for CASSRQGPISYEQYF.